This T cell receptor beta chain was retrieved from a study of T-cell reconstitution after alpha-beta-depleted transplantation in children. Study conclusions and caveats: Where some patients showed high TCRbeta diversity at day 60, it came from recipient T cells and thymic progenitors that had survived. The study reportedly traced alpha-beta T cells about two months after transplant to several hundred expanded graft clones.

Germline V CDR1 and CDR2: MNHEY, SVGAGI. This CDR3 is built from 18 residues. V lost 6 bases to trimming and J lost 1 base, with 21 bases between them. During its preparation, the TCRbeta library received unique molecular identifiers. TCRdb processed the PCR reads anew with MiXCR; each CDR3 protein has one entry. The sample holds about 220,000 distinct CDR3 sequences, under 20% seen once. Notes on this clonotype: Its antigen is as yet unknown.

The specimen was PBMCs, mostly from graft donor cells, collected 360 days after TCRalphabeta/CD19-depleted stem cell transplant. This rearrangement joins TRBV6-5 to TRBJ2-2, with TRBD2 as a possible D gene (6 bases). The receptor's source is a male patient between 2 and 15 years old who had a stem cell transplant for acute lymphoblastic leukemia, so the T cells may come from the graft donor. The DNA of the CDR3 is TGTGCCAGCAGCTACGGGTGGAGCGGTAGCGGGAACACCGGGGAGCTGTTTTTT. Its translation is CASSYGWSGSGNTGELFF.